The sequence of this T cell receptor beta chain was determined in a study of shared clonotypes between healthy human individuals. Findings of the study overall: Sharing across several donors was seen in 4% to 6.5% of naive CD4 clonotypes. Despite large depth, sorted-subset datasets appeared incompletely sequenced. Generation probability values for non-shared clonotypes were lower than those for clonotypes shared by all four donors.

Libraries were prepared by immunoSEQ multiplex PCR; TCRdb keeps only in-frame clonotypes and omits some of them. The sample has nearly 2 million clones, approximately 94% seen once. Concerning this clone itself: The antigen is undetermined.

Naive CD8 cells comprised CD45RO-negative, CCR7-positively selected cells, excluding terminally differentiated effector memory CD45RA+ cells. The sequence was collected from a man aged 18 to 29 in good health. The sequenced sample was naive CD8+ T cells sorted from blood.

The CDR3 reads CASSLDLAGGGEQYF. The CDR3, as DNA: TGTGCCAGCAGCCTAGATCTAGCGGGAGGAGGGGAGCAGTACTTC. This chain joins TRBV9 and TRBJ2-7, with 11 bases aligning to TRBD2. This CDR3 has 15 residues. V shed 4 bases and J 7 bases; nucleotides not matched to a gene: 10. Germline-derived CDR1 and CDR2 are SGDLS and YYNGEE.